These 24 T cell receptor beta chains were sequenced from one sample in a study of immune heterogeneity within non-small cell lung tumors. Genomic DNA from bulk tumor acted as the template, and about 550 ng was loaded per sample. From each primary tumor, several far-apart biopsies were obtained during surgery. Each patient presented with untreated, newly diagnosed non-small cell lung cancer and received curative surgery. Multiplex PCR amplified TCR beta CDR3 with 32 V and 13 J primers. TCRdb ran MiXCR on the multiplex PCR reads and lists one entry per CDR3 protein. The sample shows about 16,000 distinct CDR3 sequences, under 35% of them seen only once. The sequenced sample consisted of lung tumor tissue. The receptors here all came from a woman between 45 and 60 years old with non-small cell lung cancer.

This clonotype was recorded only once. The chain has TRBV6-1 and TRBJ2-5; 9 bases line up with TRBD1. With V trimmed by 6 bases and J by 2 bases, 31 bases remained unmatched. Germline V gene data show CDR1 as MNHNS and CDR2 as SASEGT. The CDR3 extends over 23 amino acids. The CDR3 DNA sequence: TGTGCCAGCAGCCCCCCAGGTTTCAGCCAGGACAGGGGCAATGTGTGGGATCAAGAGACCCAGTACTTC. This codes for CASSPPGFSQDRGNVWDQETQYF.

This clonotype was found once. The chain carries TRBV6-1 and TRBJ2-7; tentative D call: TRBD1 (5 bases). The CDR3 spans 13 residues. V gave up 6 bases and J gave up 2 bases, with 11 bases separating them. Germline loops: CDR1 MNHNS, CDR2 SASEGT. This CDR3 reads CASRQTATYEQYF. CDR3 coding DNA: TGTGCCAGCAGGCAGACAGCGACCTACGAGCAGTACTTC.

V is TRBV14 and J is TRBJ1-1; D gene ambiguous. Germline V gene sequence: CDR1 SGHDN, CDR2 FVKESK. The V and J ends lost 3 bases and 2 bases respectively, with 7 bases between them. CDR3 size: 13 residues. CDR3 in DNA: TGTGCCAGCAGCCAGGGCCCCAACACTGAAGCTTTCTTT. It translates to CASSQGPNTEAFF. The entire variable domain, with the rest obtained from reference TRBV14 and TRBJ1-1, is as follows: EAGVTQFPSHSVIEKGQTVTLRCDPISGHDNLYWYRRVMGKEIKFLLHFVKESKQDESGMPNNRFLAERTGGTYSTLKVQPAELEDSGVYFCASSQGPNTEAFFGQGTRLTVV.

This sequence joins TRBV12-3 or TRBV12-4 and TRBJ2-1; possible D gene TRBD2, 6 bases. The CDR3 covers 15 residues. Trimming removed 6 bases at V and 7 bases at J, with 19 bases between. The CDR3 bases are TGTGCCAGCAGACTCCGGGACGCCGGAGGGAATGAGCAGTTCTTC. This encodes CASRLRDAGGNEQFF.

This clonotype was detected many times. This chain connects TRBV12-3 or TRBV12-4 to TRBJ2-7, with D perhaps TRBD2 (6 bases). V was cut by 2 bases and J by 1 base, with 12 bases left in between. This CDR3 has 15 residues. Here the CDR3 reads CASSLKAGPSYEQYF. The CDR3 DNA sequence: TGTGCCAGCAGTTTAAAGGCGGGACCTTCCTACGAGCAGTACTTC.

Many counts were recorded for this clonotype. V usage is TRBV11-2 and J usage is TRBJ2-3; D not resolved. The V gene lost 8 bases and the J gene lost 6 bases, with 9 bases spanning the gap. This CDR3 contains 11 residues. Germline V gives CDR1 SGHAT, CDR2 FQNNGV. CDR3 sequence (DNA): TGTGCCAGCCGGGCTAGGGATACGCAGTATTTT. It translates to CASRARDTQYF.

This clonotype has only a few counts. The chain couples TRBV7-9 to TRBJ2-3, with 7 bases identical to TRBD2. This CDR3 is built from 16 residues. Germline V gene lookup returns CDR1 SEHNR and CDR2 FQNEAQ (reference sequence). The trim removed 5 bases at V and 9 bases at J, leaving 17 bases unmatched. The CDR3 sequence is CASSPGGGGPGDTQYF. The DNA for the CDR3 is TGTGCCAGCAGCCCGGGCGGGGGTGGGCCAGGAGACACGCAGTATTTT.

This clonotype has only a few counts. One junction end does not reproduce the germline sequence, and a read error may be involved. The chain has TRBV30 and TRBJ1-5; D possibly corresponds to TRBD1 (6 bases). CDR3 length: 16 amino acids. Germline V CDR1 and CDR2: GTSNPN, SVGIG (reference sequence). The CDR3 is CAWSLKSGASNHPQHF. In DNA, the CDR3 is TGTGCCTGGAGCCTAAAGTCGGGGGCCAGCAATCATCCCCAGCATTTT. Filled out from reference TRBV30 and TRBJ1-5, the complete variable domain reads SQTIHQWPATLVQPVGSPLSLECTVEGTSNPNLYWYRQAAGRGLQLLFYSVGIGQISSEVPQNLSASRPQDRQFILSSKKLLLSDSGFYLCAWSLKSGASNHPQHFGDGTRLSIL.

This clonotype was observed many times. V is TRBV20-1 and J is TRBJ2-2, with TRBD2 as a possible D gene (5 bases). Germline V lookup: CDR1 DFQATT, CDR2 SNEGSKA (reference sequence). This CDR3 is 16 amino acids long. The V end lost 3 bases, the J end lost 2 bases, and 16 bases lay between the germline ends. The DNA for the CDR3 is TGCAGTGCTAGCACCCCCCGATCGGGAAACACCGGGGAGCTGTTTTTT. Translation gives CSASTPRSGNTGELFF.

The CDR3 DNA reads TGTGCCAGCAGTTTACTCGCTAGGACAGGGAAGTACAATGAGCAGTTCTTC. As protein: CASSLLARTGKYNEQFF. The chain recombines TRBV27 with TRBJ2-1; 8 bases are shared with TRBD1. The CDR3 loop spans 17 amino acids. V dropped 2 bases and J dropped 4; count of bases not matched to a gene: 10. Germline-derived CDR1 and CDR2 are MNHEY and SMNVEV (reference sequence).

This clonotype was seen many times. The chain has TRBV3-1 and TRBJ1-5; 10 bases fit TRBD1. This CDR3 region has 15 residues. Per germline, CDR1 LGHDT and CDR2 YNNKEL (reference sequence). Trimming cost V 8 bases and J 2 bases; bases outside gene matches: 6. In DNA, the CDR3 is TGTGCCAGCGGACAGGGGGTGAATGGCAATCAGCCCCAGCATTTT. Translation: CASGQGVNGNQPQHF. The whole variable domain, remainder taken from reference TRBV3-1 and TRBJ1-5, is DTAVSQTPKYLVTQMGNDKSIKCEQNLGHDTMYWYKQDSKKFLKIMFSYNNKELIINETVPNRFSPKSPDKAHLNLHINSLELGDSAVYFCASGQGVNGNQPQHFGDGTRLSIL.

The rearrangement uses TRBV4-2 and TRBJ2-3, with TRBD2 matching over 14 bases. V lost 0 bases and J lost 5; bases outside the gene matches: 13. This CDR3 is 20 amino acids long. Germline values: CDR1 LGHNA, CDR2 YNFKEQ. The CDR3 spells CASSQDPSLTSGGARDTQYF. CDR3 DNA sequence: TGTGCCAGCAGCCAAGATCCCTCCCTGACTAGCGGGGGGGCTAGAGATACGCAGTATTTT.

A word on this clonotype: A read error may be the cause here, since a much bigger clone is one base away. J is TRBJ1-4 and V is TRBV18; maybe TRBD1 (5 bases). CDR3 size: 17 residues. CDR1 is KGHSH and CDR2 is LQKENI in the germline V gene. CDR3 protein: CDSSQRPGAGDNEKLFF. CDR3 coding DNA: TGTGACAGCTCACAACGTCCCGGGGCAGGTGATAATGAAAAACTGTTTTTT.

Judged by abundance, this clonotype is medium-sized. The rearrangement links TRBV12-3 or TRBV12-4 to TRBJ1-1; 8 nucleotides align to TRBD1. The junction had 3 bases not matched to a gene; V was cut back by 5 bases and J by 1 base. This CDR3 spans 14 amino acids. DNA for the CDR3: TGTGCCAGCAGTCGGACAGGGAGGAACACTGAAGCTTTCTTT. This sequence encodes CASSRTGRNTEAFF.

The rearrangement joins TRBV6-2 or TRBV6-3 to TRBJ1-1, with 9 bases matching TRBD1. V lost 2 bases and J lost 5; bases outside the gene matches: 12. Per the germline V gene, CDR1 is MNHEY and CDR2 is SVGEGT. This CDR3 is 17 amino acids long. For the CDR3, the DNA is TGTGCCAGCAGTTACGCGGGGAACAGGGGGCCGGGAACTGAAGCTTTCTTT. It translates to CASSYAGNRGPGTEAFF.

This chain connects TRBV28 to TRBJ2-5; 7 nucleotides align to TRBD2. In germline, CDR1 is MDHEN, CDR2 SYDVKM. The CDR3 sequence is 13 residues long. Losses at the gene ends were 6 bases for V and 9 bases for J; bases not matched to a gene: 10. The CDR3 loop is CASSEDGGSPQYF. For the CDR3, the DNA is TGTGCCAGCAGCGAGGACGGGGGGTCGCCCCAGTACTTC.

By share, this clonotype ranks as medium-sized. This chain joins TRBV30 and TRBJ2-1; 16 bases map to TRBD2. The CDR3 is made up of 16 amino acids. Germline-derived CDR1 and CDR2 are GTSNPN and SVGIG (reference sequence). V dropped 5 bases and J dropped 0; count of bases not matched to a gene: 1. This CDR3 is CAWGTSGGGSYNEQFF. In DNA, the CDR3 is TGTGCCTGGGGGACTAGCGGGGGGGGCTCCTACAATGAGCAGTTCTTC.

This clonotype was counted many times. This chain uses TRBV11-2 with TRBJ2-5; 15 bases map to TRBD2. V was pared by 5 bases and J by 4 bases, with 8 bases of the junction left unmatched. The CDR3 loop spans 17 amino acids. Germline V gene lookup returns CDR1 SGHAT and CDR2 FQNNGV. This chain's CDR3 is CASSPGLAGGPVETQYF. The CDR3 coding sequence is TGTGCCAGCAGCCCCGGACTAGCGGGAGGGCCTGTAGAGACCCAGTACTTC.

This clonotype was observed many times. The chain links TRBV28 to TRBJ2-7, with D unresolved. With 4 bases removed from V and 7 bases from J, the gap between germline ends came to 8 bases. Germline lookup yields CDR1 MDHEN and CDR2 SYDVKM. The CDR3 runs to 11 residues. In DNA form, the CDR3 reads TGTGCCAGCAGTTCCGCCTGGGAGCAGTACTTC. Encoded protein: CASSSAWEQYF.

This clonotype was recorded at least ten times. The chain has TRBV6-2 or TRBV6-3 and TRBJ2-4; possible D gene TRBD1, 5 bases. Germline values: CDR1 MNHEY, CDR2 SVGEGT. V was trimmed by 4 bases and J by 9 bases, leaving 10 bases between them. CDR3 length: 12 amino acids. The CDR3 loop is CASSSGMGIQYF. CDR3 nucleotide sequence: TGTGCCAGCAGTTCAGGGATGGGCATTCAGTACTTC.

At least ten counts were recorded for this clonotype. The V gene is TRBV6-1, the J gene TRBJ2-6, with D perhaps matching TRBD1 (6 bases). CDR3 length equals 15 residues. Germline V gene sequence: CDR1 MNHNS, CDR2 SASEGT. In nucleotides, the CDR3 is TGTGCTGCGGACAGAGCGTCCTCTGGGGCCAACGTCCTGACTTTC. It codes for CAADRASSGANVLTF.

Points on this clonotype: A read error may be the cause here, since a much bigger clone is one base away. The chain has TRBV20-1 and TRBJ1-6; no firm D call. This CDR3 contains 15 residues. The V end was cut by 7 bases, the J end by 0 bases, with 13 bases between. Germline CDR1 is DFQATT and CDR2 is SNEGSKA (reference sequence). The CDR3 sequence is CSGCEGSSYNSPLHF. DNA of the CDR3: TGCAGTGGATGCGAGGGTAGCTCCTATAATTCACCCCTCCACTTT.

This clonotype was seen many times. The chain joins TRBV20-1 to TRBJ2-7; D gene unclear. Trimming shortened V by 4 bases and J by 3 bases, and 4 bases separated the two germline ends. The CDR3 has 10 residues. Germline values: CDR1 DFQATT, CDR2 SNEGSKA (reference sequence). This chain's CDR3 is CSATLYEQYF. CDR3 DNA: TGCAGTGCTACCCTCTACGAGCAGTACTTC.

This clonotype rates as medium-sized (0.01 to 0.1%). The rearrangement uses TRBV6-1 and TRBJ2-3; D unresolved. Trimming took off 2 bases at V and 2 bases at J, with 14 bases between the two ends. The CDR3 length is 16 residues. Germline assignment: CDR1 MNHNS and CDR2 SASEGT. The CDR3 sequence is CASSESYFTYTDTQYF. The DNA of the CDR3 is TGTGCCAGCAGTGAAAGCTACTTTACCTACACAGATACGCAGTATTTT.